A selection of T cell receptor beta chains follows, all from one sample in a study of cytomegalovirus exposure and HLA in healthy donors. Assay: immunoSEQ multiplex PCR; the TCRdb copy retains only in-frame clones and omits some. The sample consists of approximately 280,000 clones, 86% of them appearing once. What was sequenced was PBMCs. The receptors come from a man aged 35 to 55 in good health and CMV-seropositive. The CDR3 runs from the conserved cysteine through the conserved F or W. D genes are given only for firm matches. Expanded clones get a size class; other rows say once, few or many, or leave the size out.

CDR3aa	CDR3nt	v_gene	abundance	d_gene	j_gene
CASSSGPTSGIYRAYF	TGTGCCAGCAGCTCGGGACCGACTAGCGGGATCTACCGCGCGTACTTC	TRBV5-4	.	TRBD2	TRBJ2-7
CASSPSPGTGYGSYGYTF	TGTGCCAGCAGCCCAAGTCCCGGGACAGGGTATGGAAGCTATGGCTACACCTTC	TRBV7-9	.	TRBD1	TRBJ1-2
CASSHRGAADTQYF	TGTGCCAGCAGCCACCGTGGGGCGGCAGATACGCAGTATTTT	TRBV5-8	.	.	TRBJ2-3
CASMVTGNTGELFF	TGTGCCAGCATGGTTACAGGAAACACCGGGGAGCTGTTTTTT	TRBV2	.	.	TRBJ2-2
CASKTGESTDTQYF	TGTGCCAGTAAGACAGGGGAGAGCACAGATACGCAGTATTTT	TRBV7-3	.	TRBD1	TRBJ2-3
CASSDAGEPTDTQYF	TGTGCCAGCAGCGACGCGGGAGAACCCACAGATACGCAGTATTTT	TRBV7-3	.	TRBD2	TRBJ2-3
CASSPEGGQGKFGNTIYF	TGCGCCAGCAGCCCGGAAGGGGGACAGGGGAAATTCGGAAACACCATATATTTT	TRBV4-1	once	TRBD1	TRBJ1-3
CASSVGAAGQETQYF	TGTGCCAGCAGCGTAGGGGCAGCCGGCCAAGAGACCCAGTACTTC	TRBV9	.	.	TRBJ2-5
CASTLSGLAGAGQYF	TGTGCCAGCACCTTAAGCGGACTAGCGGGTGCCGGCCAGTACTTC	TRBV7-2	.	TRBD2	TRBJ2-7
CASSSPPGSGTAETQYF	TGTGCCAGCAGTTCCCCCCCGGGTAGCGGGACCGCGGAGACCCAGTACTTC	TRBV28	.	TRBD2	TRBJ2-5
CASRGGTGTNYGYTF	TGTGCCAGCAGGGGGGGGACAGGGACTAACTATGGCTACACCTTC	TRBV28	.	TRBD1	TRBJ1-2
CASSGQGPQETQYF	TGTGCCAGCAGCGGACAGGGTCCCCAAGAGACCCAGTACTTC	TRBV7-6	.	TRBD1	TRBJ2-5
CASSEGGTGGVNYGYTF	TGTGCCAGCAGTGAAGGGGGGACAGGGGGTGTAAACTATGGCTACACCTTC	TRBV25-1	.	TRBD1	TRBJ1-2
CASSVQGGFYEQYF	TGTGCCAGCAGTGTTCAAGGGGGCTTCTACGAGCAGTACTTC	TRBV6-1	.	TRBD1	TRBJ2-7
CASSFSSSYEQYF	TGTGCCAGCAGTTTTAGCAGCTCCTACGAGCAGTACTTC	TRBV27	.	.	TRBJ2-7
CASQPTGTRDIQYF	TGTGCCAGTCAGCCCACAGGGACGAGGGACATTCAGTACTTC	TRBV19	few	.	TRBJ2-4
CASSWLDRVSYNEQFF	TGTGCCAGCAGTTGGTTGGACAGGGTGAGCTACAATGAGCAGTTCTTC	TRBV27	.	TRBD1	TRBJ2-1